This T cell receptor (beta chain) was captured in a study of cytomegalovirus exposure and HLA in healthy donors. Notes on the study in general: Several V segments, TRBV6-2 and TRBV6-3 among them, could not be told apart and were dropped.

With respect to this clone: The antigen is unknown.

Use of 60 Vbeta and 13 Jbeta primers characterized the PCR. Here immunoSEQ multiplex PCR was the method, and the copy in TCRdb shows in-frame clones only, minus some. The data show about 200,000 clones, 65% to 85% seen once. V lost 4 bases to trimming and J lost 2 bases, with 7 bases between them. The CDR3 totals 13 residues. CDR1 is MNHEY, CDR2 SMNVEV, per germline (reference sequence). This sequence originates from a man aged 50 to 60 in good health and CMV-seronegative. The sequencing input was PBMCs. V and J are TRBV27 and TRBJ2-3; D is uncertain. CDR3 coding DNA: TGTGCCAGCAGTTCGGTTTCCACAGATACGCAGTATTTT. It translates to CASSSVSTDTQYF.